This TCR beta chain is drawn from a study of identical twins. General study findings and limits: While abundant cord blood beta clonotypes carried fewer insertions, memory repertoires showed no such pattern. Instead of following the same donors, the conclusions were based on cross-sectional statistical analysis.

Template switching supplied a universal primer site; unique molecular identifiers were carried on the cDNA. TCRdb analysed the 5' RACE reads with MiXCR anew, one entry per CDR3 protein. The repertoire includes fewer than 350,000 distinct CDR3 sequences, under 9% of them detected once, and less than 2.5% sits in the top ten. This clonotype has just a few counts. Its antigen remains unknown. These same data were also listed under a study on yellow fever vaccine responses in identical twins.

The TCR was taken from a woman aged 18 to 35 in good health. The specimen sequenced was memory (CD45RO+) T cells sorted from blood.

CDR3 DNA: TGTGCCAGCAGTTCATCGATGGGGGTTCAGCCCCAGCATTTT. This translates into CASSSSMGVQPQHF. This chain links TRBV12-3 or TRBV12-4 with TRBJ1-5; D might be TRBD1 (5 bases). Trimming removed 4 bases from V and 6 bases from J, with 13 bases in between. This CDR3 has 14 amino acids.